This T cell receptor beta chain came from a study of OX40 agonist ivuxolimab in advanced cancers. On the study more broadly: Across the patients, intravenous ivuxolimab was delivered every 2 weeks at 0.01 to 10 mg/kg.

Samples were taken at baseline and on day 1 of cycles 4 and 7. Germline V gene data show CDR1 as LNHDA and CDR2 as SQIVND (reference sequence). The CDR3 spans 13 residues. The V and J ends lost 1 base and 10 bases respectively, with 11 bases between them. Clones were sequenced by immunoSEQ multiplex PCR, and TCRdb holds only the in-frame ones, with some missing. The table records about 58,000 clones, 70% to 90% of them present only once. As for this clone: What it binds is unknown.

Study observations and caveats: The study observed clonal expansion of CD4+ and CD8+ blood T cells by week 6 at 0.1 to 3.0 mg/kg.

This sequence joins TRBV19 and TRBJ2-1; D perhaps matches TRBD1 (6 bases). The TCR sequence derives from an adult with an advanced solid tumor such as melanoma, head and neck, liver or kidney cancer. Sample: CD4+ or CD8+ T cells sorted from blood, taken in a trial of the OX40 agonist ivuxolimab. CDR3 sequence: CASSIGGGTEQFF. The DNA for the CDR3 is TGTGCCAGTAGTATAGGGGGTGGGACAGAGCAGTTCTTC.